This record looks at one TCR beta chain sequence and its context. This may be a read error: a much more frequent sequence differs by one nucleotide. The sample comes from a study of glioma-infiltrating T cells. Trimming cost V 4 bases and J 9 bases, with 13 bases left between them. The germline gives CDR1 SQVTM, CDR2 ANQGSEA. The CDR3 consists of 13 residues. Amplification of TCR alpha and beta CDR3 regions from RNA used iRepertoire nested multiplex PCR. TCRdb redid the calling of the multiplex PCR reads with MiXCR, one entry per CDR3 protein. The sample includes approximately 40,000 distinct CDR3 sequences, more than 20% of them seen just once.

The chain recombines TRBV29-1 with TRBJ1-6, with D unresolved. The clonotype was recovered from a human donor with low-grade glioma or glioblastoma, undergoing nonglioma brain surgery, or in good health (not recorded which). Sequencing was performed on glioma tissue, nonneoplastic brain tissue, or PBMCs (not recorded which). The CDR3 region is CSVVEKEGSPLHF. Written as DNA, the CDR3 is TGCAGCGTTGTGGAGAAAGAAGGTTCACCCCTCCACTTT.